This T cell receptor beta chain was recovered during a study of tissue T cells after allogeneic stem cell transplantation. Study observations and caveats: Across patients, clones rarely overlapped, yet motif clusters were shared tissue-specifically. Blood and spleen captured only part of the tissue TCR repertoire.

This clone ranks as medium-sized (0.01 to 0.1%). The antigen is undetermined. Gene names refer to mouse genes. From the germline J gene comes the end of the CDR3, since the read stops 1 residue before it. Described time point: mouse harvest day 7 after allogeneic transplant. Each mouse received 10^7 T-cell-depleted marrow cells plus 10^6 splenic CD5+ T cells by tail vein. Mice had MHC-mismatched B6 into BALB/c GVHD, sampled day 7 or 14. The data were produced by immunoSEQ multiplex PCR, yet TCRdb's version contains in-frame clones alone and is incomplete. This sample has several thousand clones, with roughly 50% found just once. The CDR3 has 14 residues. Germline loops: CDR1 SNHLY, CDR2 FYNGKV (reference sequence). Trimming took off 1 base at V and 0 bases at J, with 4 bases between the two ends.

The chain has TRBV3 and TRBJ1-3; D ambiguous. The source is a female BALB/c mouse given C57BL/6 T cells with graft-versus-host disease after an allogeneic hematopoietic cell transplant. Source material: lymph node tissue. The chain's CDR3 is CASSLVDSGNTLYF. The covered CDR3 bases are TGTGCCAGCAGCTTAGTCGATTCTGGAAATACGCTCTAT.